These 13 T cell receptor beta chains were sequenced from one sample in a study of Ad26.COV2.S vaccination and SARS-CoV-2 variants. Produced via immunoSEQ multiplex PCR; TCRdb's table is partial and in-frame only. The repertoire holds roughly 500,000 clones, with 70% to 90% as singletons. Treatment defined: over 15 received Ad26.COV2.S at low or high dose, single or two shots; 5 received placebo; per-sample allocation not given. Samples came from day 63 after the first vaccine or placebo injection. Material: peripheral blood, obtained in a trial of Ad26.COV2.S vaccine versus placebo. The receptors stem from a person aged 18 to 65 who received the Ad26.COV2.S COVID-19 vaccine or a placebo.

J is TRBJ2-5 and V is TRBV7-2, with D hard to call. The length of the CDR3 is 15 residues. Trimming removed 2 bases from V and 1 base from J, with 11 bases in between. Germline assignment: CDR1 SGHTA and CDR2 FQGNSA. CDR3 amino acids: CASSLTAPPQETQYF. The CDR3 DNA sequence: TGTGCCAGCAGCTTAACGGCCCCTCCCCAAGAGACCCAGTACTTC.

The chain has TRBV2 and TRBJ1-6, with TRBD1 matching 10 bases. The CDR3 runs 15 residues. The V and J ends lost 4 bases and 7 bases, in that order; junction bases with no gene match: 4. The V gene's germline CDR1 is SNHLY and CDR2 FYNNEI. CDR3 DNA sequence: TGTGCCAGCAGTGGGGGACAGGGGTCGAATTCACCCCTCCACTTT. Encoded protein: CASSGGQGSNSPLHF.

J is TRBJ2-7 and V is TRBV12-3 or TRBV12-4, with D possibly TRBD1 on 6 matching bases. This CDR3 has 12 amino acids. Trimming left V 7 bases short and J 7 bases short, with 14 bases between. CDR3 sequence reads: CASTSDSSEQYF. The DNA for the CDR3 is TGTGCCAGCACCTCGGACAGTTCTGAGCAGTACTTC.

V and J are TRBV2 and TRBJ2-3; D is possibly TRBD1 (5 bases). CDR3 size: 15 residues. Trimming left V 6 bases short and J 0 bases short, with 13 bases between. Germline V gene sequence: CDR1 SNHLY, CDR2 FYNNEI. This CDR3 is CASREQDTSTDTQYF. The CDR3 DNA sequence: TGTGCCAGCAGGGAACAGGACACTAGCACAGATACGCAGTATTTT.

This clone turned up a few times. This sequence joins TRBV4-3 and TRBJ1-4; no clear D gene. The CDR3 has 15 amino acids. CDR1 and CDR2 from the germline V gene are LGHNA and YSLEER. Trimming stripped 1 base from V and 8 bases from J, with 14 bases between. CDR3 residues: CASSQGQHGGEKLFF. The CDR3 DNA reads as TGCGCCAGCAGCCAAGGGCAGCATGGTGGGGAAAAACTGTTTTTT.

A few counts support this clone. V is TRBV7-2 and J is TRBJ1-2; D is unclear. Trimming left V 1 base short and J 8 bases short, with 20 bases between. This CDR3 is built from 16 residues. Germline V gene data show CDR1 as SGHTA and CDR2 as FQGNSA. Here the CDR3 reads CASSLGGRQDSRGYTF. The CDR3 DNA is TGTGCCAGCAGCTTAGGAGGGAGGCAGGACTCTAGAGGCTACACCTTC.

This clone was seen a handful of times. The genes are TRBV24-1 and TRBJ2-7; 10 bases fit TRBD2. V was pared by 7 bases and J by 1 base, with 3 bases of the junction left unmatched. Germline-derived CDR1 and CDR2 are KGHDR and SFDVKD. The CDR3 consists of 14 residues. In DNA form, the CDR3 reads TGTGCCACCAGGGGGACTAGCGAGTCCTACGAGCAGTACTTC. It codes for CATRGTSESYEQYF.

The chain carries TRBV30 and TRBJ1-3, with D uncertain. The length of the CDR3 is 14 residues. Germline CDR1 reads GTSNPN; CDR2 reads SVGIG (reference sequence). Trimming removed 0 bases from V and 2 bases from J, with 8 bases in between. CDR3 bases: TGTGCCTGGAGTGTGAGGGCGCCTGGAAACACCATATATTTT. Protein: CAWSVRAPGNTIYF.

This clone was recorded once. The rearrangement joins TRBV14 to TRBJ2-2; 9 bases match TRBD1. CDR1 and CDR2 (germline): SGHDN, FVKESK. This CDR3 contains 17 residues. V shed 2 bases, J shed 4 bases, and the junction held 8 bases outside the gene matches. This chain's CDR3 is CASSQLQGARVTGELFF. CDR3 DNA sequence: TGTGCCAGCAGCCAATTACAGGGGGCGAGAGTCACCGGGGAGCTGTTTTTT.

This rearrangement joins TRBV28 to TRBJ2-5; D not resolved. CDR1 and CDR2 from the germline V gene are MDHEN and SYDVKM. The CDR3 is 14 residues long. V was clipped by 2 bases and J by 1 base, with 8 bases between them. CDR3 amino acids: CASSLMGSQETQYF. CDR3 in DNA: TGTGCCAGCAGTTTAATGGGCAGCCAAGAGACCCAGTACTTC.

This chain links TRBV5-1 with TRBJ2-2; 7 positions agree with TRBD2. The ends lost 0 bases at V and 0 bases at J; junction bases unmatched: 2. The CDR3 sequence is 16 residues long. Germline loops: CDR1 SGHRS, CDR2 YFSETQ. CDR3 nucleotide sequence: TGCGCCAGCAGCTTGGTAGGACTAGCGAACACCGGGGAGCTGTTTTTT. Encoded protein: CASSLVGLANTGELFF.

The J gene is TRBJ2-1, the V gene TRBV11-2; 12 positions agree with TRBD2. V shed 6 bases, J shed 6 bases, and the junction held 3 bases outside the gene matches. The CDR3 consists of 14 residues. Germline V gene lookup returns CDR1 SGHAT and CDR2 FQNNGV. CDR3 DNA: TGTGCCAGCAGACTAGCGGGAGGCCCCAATGAGCAGTTCTTC. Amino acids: CASRLAGGPNEQFF.

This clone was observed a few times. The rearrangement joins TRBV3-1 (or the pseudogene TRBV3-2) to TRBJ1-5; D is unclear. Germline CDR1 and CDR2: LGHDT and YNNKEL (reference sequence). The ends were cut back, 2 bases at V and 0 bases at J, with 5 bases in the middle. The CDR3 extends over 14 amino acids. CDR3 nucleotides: TGTGCCAGCAGCCAACAGGATAGCAATCAGCCCCAGCATTTT. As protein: CASSQQDSNQPQHF.